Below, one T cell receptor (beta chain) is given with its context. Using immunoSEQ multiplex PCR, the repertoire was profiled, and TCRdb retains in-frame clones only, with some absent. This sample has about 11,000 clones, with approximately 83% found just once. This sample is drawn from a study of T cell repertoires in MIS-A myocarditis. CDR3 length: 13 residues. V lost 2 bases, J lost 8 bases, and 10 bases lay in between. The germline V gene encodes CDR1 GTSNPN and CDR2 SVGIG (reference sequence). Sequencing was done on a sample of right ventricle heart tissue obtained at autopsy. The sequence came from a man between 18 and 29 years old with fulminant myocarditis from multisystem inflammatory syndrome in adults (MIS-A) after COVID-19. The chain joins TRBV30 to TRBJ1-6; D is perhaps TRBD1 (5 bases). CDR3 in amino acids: CAWSRGEHSPLHF. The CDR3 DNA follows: TGTGCCTGGAGTAGAGGGGAGCATTCACCCCTCCACTTT.